The rows below give T cell receptor beta chains drawn from one sample of a study of T cell changes during pregnancy in multiple sclerosis. Sequencing was performed with immunoSEQ multiplex PCR; in TCRdb, only in-frame clones are kept and a portion is missing. The repertoire holds some 40,000 clones, with approximately 90% as singletons. The specimen comprised CD8+ T cells from peripheral blood mononuclear cells, sampled in the first trimester of pregnancy. These receptors all come from a female donor with multiple sclerosis, enrolled in a pregnancy study. CDR3s include the opening cysteine and the closing phenylalanine or tryptophan. The order of the fields is J gene, V gene, CDR3 length, D gene, clone size, CDR3 protein, CDR3 DNA. A D gene is named only where the DNA matches it firmly. Expanded clones get a size class; other rows say once, few or many, or leave the size out.

>TRBJ2-2|TRBV7-9|17|TRBD1|.
CASSTRTRDRGTGELFF
TGTGCCAGCAGCACACGCACTCGGGACAGGGGAACCGGGGAGCTGTTTTTT
>TRBJ1-3|TRBV4-3|16|TRBD1|.
CASSHLTGDSGNTIYF
TGCGCCAGCAGCCACCTCACAGGGGACTCTGGAAACACCATATATTTT
>TRBJ2-2|TRBV20-1|11|.|.
CSAHHTGELFF
TGCAGTGCCCATCACACCGGGGAGCTGTTTTTT
>TRBJ2-2|TRBV7-8|16|.|.
CASSLLAAFTTGELFF
TGTGCCAGCAGCCTATTAGCGGCATTCACCACCGGGGAGCTGTTTTTT
>TRBJ2-6|TRBV4-3|16|.|once
CASSQESGSGANVLTF
TGCGCCAGCAGCCAAGAATCAGGCTCTGGGGCCAACGTCCTGACTTTC
>TRBJ1-2|TRBV6-4|18|.|.
CASSETGLNAYPPYGYTF
TGTGCCAGCAGCGAAACAGGGTTGAATGCCTACCCCCCCTATGGCTACACCTTC
>TRBJ2-7|TRBV6-5|14|TRBD1|.
CASSPGQGGYEQYF
TGTGCCAGCAGCCCGGGACAGGGGGGTTACGAGCAGTACTTC
>TRBJ2-7|TRBV27|18|.|.
CASSLRGGDYSWSYEQYF
TGTGCCAGCAGTTTACGCGGGGGCGACTATTCTTGGTCCTACGAGCAGTACTTC
>TRBJ1-1|TRBV4-1|15|.|.
CASSQARGMNTEAFF
TGCGCCAGCAGCCAAGCCAGGGGCATGAACACTGAAGCTTTCTTT
>TRBJ1-1|TRBV7-6|15|.|.
CASSFPQGKNTEAFF
TGTGCCAGCAGCTTTCCACAGGGCAAGAACACTGAAGCTTTCTTT
>TRBJ2-3|TRBV5-6|18|TRBD2|.
CASSLDPWAGVHTDTQYF
TGTGCCAGCAGCTTGGACCCCTGGGCGGGGGTGCACACAGATACGCAGTATTTT
>TRBJ1-1|TRBV10-2|14|TRBD1|.
CASSDPGQGLEAFF
TGCGCCAGCAGTGACCCCGGACAGGGACTTGAAGCTTTCTTT
>TRBJ1-1|TRBV11-3|12|.|.
CASSLGATEAFF
TGTGCCAGCAGCTTAGGGGCCACTGAAGCTTTCTTT
>TRBJ2-1|TRBV7-8|14|TRBD1|once
CASSFQGAHNEQFF
TGTGCCAGCAGCTTTCAGGGGGCCCACAATGAGCAGTTCTTC
>TRBJ2-1|TRBV4-3|16|TRBD2|once
CASSPLPASGKAEQFF
TGCGCCAGCAGCCCACTCCCGGCTAGCGGGAAGGCTGAGCAGTTCTTC
>TRBJ1-2|TRBV18|15|TRBD1|.
CASSPIRDRDYGYTF
TGTGCCAGCTCACCGATCCGGGACAGGGACTATGGCTACACCTTC
>TRBJ2-7|TRBV6-5|14|.|.
CASSYFQGTGEQYF
TGTGCCAGCAGTTACTTCCAGGGAACCGGCGAGCAGTACTTC
>TRBJ2-1|TRBV4-1|15|TRBD2|.
CASSTLAGGQNEQFF
TGCGCCAGCAGCACTCTAGCGGGGGGGCAAAATGAGCAGTTCTTC
>TRBJ1-6|TRBV9|17|.|few
CASSVGGRVKENSPLHF
TGTGCCAGCAGCGTAGGAGGGAGGGTAAAGGAGAATTCACCCCTCCACTTT
>TRBJ2-3|TRBV4-2|16|TRBD2|medium-sized
CASSPRLAGGSDTQYF
TGTGCCAGCAGCCCCAGACTAGCGGGGGGGTCAGATACGCAGTATTTT
>TRBJ2-1|TRBV7-3|15|.|.
CASSPRGGTQNEQFF
TGTGCCAGCAGCCCCCGTGGGGGGACCCAGAATGAGCAGTTCTTC
>TRBJ2-1|TRBV5-5|11|.|once
CASKLAGEQFF
TGTGCCAGCAAACTAGCTGGTGAGCAGTTCTTC
>TRBJ1-1|TRBV27|15|.|.
CASSLSQGKNTEAFF
TGTGCCAGCAGTTTAAGCCAGGGGAAGAACACTGAAGCTTTCTTT
>TRBJ2-7|TRBV9|13|TRBD1|.
CASSVDRADEQYF
TGTGCCAGCAGCGTCGACAGGGCGGACGAGCAGTACTTC
>TRBJ1-2|TRBV11-1|12|.|few
CASSSGGGGDTF
TGTGCCAGCAGCTCGGGAGGAGGGGGAGACACCTTC
>TRBJ2-7|TRBV4-1|12|.|once
CASSPDSYEQYF
TGCGCCAGCAGCCCGGACAGTTACGAGCAGTACTTC
>TRBJ2-5|TRBV6-4|14|.|.
CASSYALVRETQYF
TGTGCCAGCAGTTACGCACTAGTAAGGGAGACCCAGTACTTC
>TRBJ2-7|TRBV5-6|12|.|.
CASSPTGNEQYF
TGTGCCAGCAGCCCTACAGGGAACGAGCAGTACTTC
>TRBJ2-3|TRBV2|16|.|few
CASSEGGVLITDTQYF
TGTGCCAGCAGTGAAGGCGGAGTCCTTATCACAGATACGCAGTATTTT
>TRBJ2-1|TRBV6-6|16|TRBD2|.
CASSYPRGGKYNEQFF
TGTGCCAGCAGTTACCCCCGCGGGGGGAAGTACAATGAGCAGTTCTTC
>TRBJ1-6|TRBV5-5|14|.|.
CASSAPGGNSPLHF
TGTGCCAGCAGCGCCCCCGGGGGAAATTCACCCCTCCACTTT
>TRBJ2-5|TRBV27|14|TRBD1|.
CASSPTGGQETQYF
TGTGCCAGCAGCCCTACAGGGGGGCAAGAGACCCAGTACTTC
>TRBJ2-3|TRBV6-6|13|.|.
CATPRQSTDTQYF
TGTGCCACCCCGCGACAGTCCACAGATACGCAGTATTTT
>TRBJ2-1|TRBV7-8|14|.|.
CASFPGSGDNEQFF
TGTGCCAGTTTCCCGGGATCAGGTGACAATGAGCAGTTCTTC
>TRBJ2-7|TRBV27|12|TRBD1|medium-sized
CATGQGLVKKYF
TGTGCTACAGGACAGGGGCTTGTAAAGAAGTACTTC
>TRBJ1-1|TRBV30|14|.|.
CAWSVVAGNTEAFF
TGTGCCTGGAGTGTTGTGGCAGGGAACACTGAAGCTTTCTTT
>TRBJ1-1|TRBV19|15|.|once
CASVQPSGRRTEAFF
TGTGCCAGCGTACAACCGTCGGGGAGAAGAACTGAAGCTTTCTTT
>TRBJ1-2|TRBV7-3|15|.|.
CASSLTGGLGHGYTF
TGTGCCAGCAGCTTAACCGGGGGGTTGGGGCATGGCTACACCTTC
>TRBJ2-2|TRBV27|18|.|.
CASSLSGLEGAGTGELFF
TGTGCCAGCAGTTTATCGGGACTAGAGGGGGCGGGGACCGGGGAGCTGTTTTTT
>TRBJ2-5|TRBV13|14|TRBD1|.
CASSYGTGEETQYF
TGTGCCAGCAGCTATGGGACAGGGGAAGAGACCCAGTACTTC
>TRBJ2-3|TRBV6-4|15|TRBD2|.
CASSILAGNTDTQYF
TGTGCCAGCAGCATTCTAGCGGGGAACACAGATACGCAGTATTTT
>TRBJ1-1|TRBV19|15|TRBD1|.
CATHGQGLSSSEAFF
TGTGCCACCCACGGACAGGGCCTTTCGTCATCTGAAGCTTTCTTT
>TRBJ1-3|TRBV4-3|17|.|once
CASSQDLDQRSGNTIYF
TGCGCCAGCAGCCAAGATTTGGATCAGCGCTCTGGAAACACCATATATTTT
>TRBJ2-7|TRBV4-3|16|TRBD1|medium-sized
CASSQESGTGGYEQYF
TGCGCCAGCAGCCAAGAGTCCGGGACAGGGGGCTACGAGCAGTACTTC
>TRBJ1-2|TRBV9|13|.|.
CASSVADSYGYTF
TGTGCCAGCAGCGTAGCGGACAGCTATGGCTACACCTTC
>TRBJ1-4|TRBV15|16|.|.
CATSRDLSGHSEKLFF
TGTGCCACCAGCAGAGATCTTTCAGGGCACAGTGAAAAACTGTTTTTT
>TRBJ2-3|TRBV25-1|15|.|.
CASSEYGGSTDTQYF
TGTGCCAGCAGTGAATATGGGGGGAGCACAGATACGCAGTATTTT
>TRBJ1-2|TRBV4-3|15|TRBD1|.
CASRGGGTGGRGYTF
TGCGCCAGCAGGGGAGGGGGGACAGGGGGCCGAGGCTACACCTTC
>TRBJ1-1|TRBV9|15|TRBD1|.
CASSVSGQGGTEAFF
TGTGCCAGCAGCGTCTCCGGACAGGGAGGGACTGAAGCTTTCTTT
>TRBJ1-1|TRBV27|13|.|.
CASTGVGRTEAFF
TGTGCCAGCACGGGGGTTGGTCGGACTGAAGCTTTCTTT
>TRBJ2-3|TRBV11-2|16|.|.
CASSRLEGGQSDTQYF
TGTGCCAGCAGCCGATTGGAGGGTGGTCAGTCCGATACGCAGTATTTT